This TCR beta chain derives from a study of shared clonotypes between healthy human individuals. Study-wide background: The cohort comprised a couple of women and a few men. Their ages spanned 18 to 49 years.

The repertoire was sequenced with immunoSEQ multiplex PCR; TCRdb's copy has only in-frame clones and lacks some. The data show about 1 million clones, roughly 74% seen once. Sequencing used memory CD4+ T cells from PBMCs. The subset here: CD45RA-negative fraction. The clonotype originates from a man between 18 and 29 years old in good health. Some clones in this sample may be carry-over from other donors' samples.

The CDR3 DNA follows: TGTGCCAGCAGACGGGCAACAGCGGCCTCCTACGAGCAGTACTTC. As protein: CASRRATAASYEQYF. J is TRBJ2-7 and V is TRBV6-5; weak D call: TRBD2 (5 bases). Trimming took 6 bases from V and 0 from J, leaving 15 bases between them. Germline values: CDR1 MNHEY, CDR2 SVGAGI. This CDR3 region has 15 residues.